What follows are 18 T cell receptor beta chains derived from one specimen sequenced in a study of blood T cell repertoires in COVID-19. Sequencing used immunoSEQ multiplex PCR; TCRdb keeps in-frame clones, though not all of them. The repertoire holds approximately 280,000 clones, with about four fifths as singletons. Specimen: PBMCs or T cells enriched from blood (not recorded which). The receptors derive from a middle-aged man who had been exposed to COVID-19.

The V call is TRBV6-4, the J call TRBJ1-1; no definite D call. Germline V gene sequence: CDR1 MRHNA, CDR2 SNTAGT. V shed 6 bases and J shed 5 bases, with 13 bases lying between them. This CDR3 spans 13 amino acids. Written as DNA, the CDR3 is TGTGCCAGCAGGATCCAAACGGGAACTGAAGCTTTCTTT. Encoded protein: CASRIQTGTEAFF.

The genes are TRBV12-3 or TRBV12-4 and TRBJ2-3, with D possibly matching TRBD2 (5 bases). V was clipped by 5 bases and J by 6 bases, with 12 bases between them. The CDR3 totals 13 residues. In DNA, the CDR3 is TGTGCCAGCAGTCGGGTTGAGGGTGATACGCAGTATTTT. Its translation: CASSRVEGDTQYF.

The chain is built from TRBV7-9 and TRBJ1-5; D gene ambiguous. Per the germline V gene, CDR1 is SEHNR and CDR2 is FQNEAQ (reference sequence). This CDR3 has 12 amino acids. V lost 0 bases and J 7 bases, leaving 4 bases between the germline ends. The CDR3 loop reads CASSLARQPQHF. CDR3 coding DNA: TGTGCCAGCAGCTTAGCCAGGCAGCCCCAGCATTTT.

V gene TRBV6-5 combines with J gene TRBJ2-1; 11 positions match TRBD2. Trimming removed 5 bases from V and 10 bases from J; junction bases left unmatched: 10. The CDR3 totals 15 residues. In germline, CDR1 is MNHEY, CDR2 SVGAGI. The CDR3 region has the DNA TGTGCCAGCAGTCAGATGACTAGCGGGAACCAGGAGCAGTTCTTC. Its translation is CASSQMTSGNQEQFF.

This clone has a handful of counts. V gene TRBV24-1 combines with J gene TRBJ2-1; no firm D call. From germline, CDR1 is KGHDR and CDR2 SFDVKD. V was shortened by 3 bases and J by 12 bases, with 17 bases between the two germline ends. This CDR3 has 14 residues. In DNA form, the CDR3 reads TGTGCCACCAGTGATCCCCACATCACCCATGGGCAGTTCTTC. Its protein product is CATSDPHITHGQFF.

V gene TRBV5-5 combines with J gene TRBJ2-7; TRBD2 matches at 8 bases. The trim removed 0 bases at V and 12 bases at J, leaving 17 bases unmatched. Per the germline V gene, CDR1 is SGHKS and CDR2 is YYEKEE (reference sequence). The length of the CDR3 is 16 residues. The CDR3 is CASSLETSEKIGLRYF. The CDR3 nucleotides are TGTGCCAGCAGCTTGGAGACTAGCGAGAAAATCGGTTTGCGGTACTTC.

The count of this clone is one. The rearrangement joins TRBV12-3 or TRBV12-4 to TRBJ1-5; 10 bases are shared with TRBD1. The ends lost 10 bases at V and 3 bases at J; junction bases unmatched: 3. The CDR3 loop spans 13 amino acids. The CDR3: CAIGTGDNQPQHF. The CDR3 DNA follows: TGTGCCATCGGGACAGGGGACAATCAGCCCCAGCATTTT.

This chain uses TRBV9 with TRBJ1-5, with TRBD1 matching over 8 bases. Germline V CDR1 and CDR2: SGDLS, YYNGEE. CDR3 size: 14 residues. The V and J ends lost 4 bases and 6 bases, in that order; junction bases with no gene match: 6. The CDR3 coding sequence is TGTGCCAGCAGCCCCGGACAGGGCGTTCAGCCCCAGCATTTT. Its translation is CASSPGQGVQPQHF.

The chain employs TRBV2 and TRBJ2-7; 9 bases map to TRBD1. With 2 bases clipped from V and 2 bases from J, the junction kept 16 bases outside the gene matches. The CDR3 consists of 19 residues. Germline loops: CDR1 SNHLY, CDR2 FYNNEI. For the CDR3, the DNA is TGTGCCAGCAGTGAATTTGCCGGGACAGGGATAGTTGGGGCCTACGAGCAGTACTTC. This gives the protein CASSEFAGTGIVGAYEQYF.

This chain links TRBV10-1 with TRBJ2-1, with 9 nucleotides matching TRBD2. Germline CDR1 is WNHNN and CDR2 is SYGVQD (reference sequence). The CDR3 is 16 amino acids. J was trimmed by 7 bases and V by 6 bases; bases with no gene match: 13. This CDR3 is CASSDKFSGSRNEQFF. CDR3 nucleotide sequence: TGCGCCAGCAGCGACAAATTTAGCGGGAGTAGGAATGAGCAGTTCTTC.

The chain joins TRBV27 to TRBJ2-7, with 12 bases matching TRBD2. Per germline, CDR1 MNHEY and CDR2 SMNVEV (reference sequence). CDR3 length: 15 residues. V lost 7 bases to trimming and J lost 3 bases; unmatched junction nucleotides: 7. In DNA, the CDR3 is TGTGCCAGCACCCGCGGGGGACTAGCGGGCTACGAGCAGTACTTC. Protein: CASTRGGLAGYEQYF.

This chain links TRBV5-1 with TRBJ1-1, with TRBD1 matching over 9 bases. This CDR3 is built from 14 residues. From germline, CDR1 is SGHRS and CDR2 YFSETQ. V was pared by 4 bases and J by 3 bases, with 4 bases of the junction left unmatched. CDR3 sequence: CASSEGQGDTEAFF. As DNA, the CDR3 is TGCGCCAGCAGCGAGGGACAGGGAGACACTGAAGCTTTCTTT.

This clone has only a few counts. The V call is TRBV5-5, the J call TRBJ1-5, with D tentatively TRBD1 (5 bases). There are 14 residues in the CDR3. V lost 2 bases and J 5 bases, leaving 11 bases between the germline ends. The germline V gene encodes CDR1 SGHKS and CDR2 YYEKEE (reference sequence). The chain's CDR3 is CASSFGQGDQPQHF. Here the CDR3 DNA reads TGTGCCAGCAGCTTCGGACAAGGAGATCAGCCCCAGCATTTT.

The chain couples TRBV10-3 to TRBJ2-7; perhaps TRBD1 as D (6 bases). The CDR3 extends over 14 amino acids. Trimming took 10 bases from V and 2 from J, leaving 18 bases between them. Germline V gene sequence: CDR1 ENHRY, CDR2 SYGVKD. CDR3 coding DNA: TGTGCCACAACCGGACAGCTAATAACCTACGAGCAGTACTTC. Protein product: CATTGQLITYEQYF.

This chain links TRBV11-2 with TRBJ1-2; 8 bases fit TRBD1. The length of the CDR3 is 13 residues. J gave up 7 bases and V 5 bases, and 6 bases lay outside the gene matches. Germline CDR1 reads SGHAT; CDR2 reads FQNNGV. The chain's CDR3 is CASSPQGAGGYTF. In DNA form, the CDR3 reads TGTGCCAGCAGCCCGCAGGGGGCGGGTGGCTACACCTTC.

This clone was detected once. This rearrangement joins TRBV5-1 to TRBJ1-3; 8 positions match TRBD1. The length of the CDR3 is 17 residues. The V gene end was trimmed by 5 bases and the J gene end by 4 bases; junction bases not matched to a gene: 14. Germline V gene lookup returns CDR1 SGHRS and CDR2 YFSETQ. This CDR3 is CASSHLSGQGSGNTIYF. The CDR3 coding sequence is TGCGCCAGCAGTCATCTTTCAGGACAGGGTTCGGGAAACACCATATATTTT.

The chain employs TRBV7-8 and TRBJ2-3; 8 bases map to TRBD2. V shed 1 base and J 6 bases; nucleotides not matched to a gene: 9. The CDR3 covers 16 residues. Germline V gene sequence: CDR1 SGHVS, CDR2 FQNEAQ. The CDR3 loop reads CASSLVEAGGSDTQYF. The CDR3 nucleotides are TGTGCCAGCAGCTTAGTTGAGGCGGGAGGTTCGGATACGCAGTATTTT.

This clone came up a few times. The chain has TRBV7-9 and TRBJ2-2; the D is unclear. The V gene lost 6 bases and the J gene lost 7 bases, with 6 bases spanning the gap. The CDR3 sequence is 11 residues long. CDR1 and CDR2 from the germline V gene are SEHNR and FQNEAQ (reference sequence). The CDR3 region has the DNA TGTGCCAGCAGACTCGGCGGGGAGCTGTTTTTT. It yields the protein CASRLGGELFF. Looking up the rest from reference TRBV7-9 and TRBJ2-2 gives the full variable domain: DTGVSQNPRHKITKRGQNVTFRCDPISEHNRLYWYRQTLGQGPEFLTYFQNEAQLEKSRLLSDRFSAERPKGSFSTLEIQRTEQGDSAMYLCASRLGGELFFGEGSRLTVL.